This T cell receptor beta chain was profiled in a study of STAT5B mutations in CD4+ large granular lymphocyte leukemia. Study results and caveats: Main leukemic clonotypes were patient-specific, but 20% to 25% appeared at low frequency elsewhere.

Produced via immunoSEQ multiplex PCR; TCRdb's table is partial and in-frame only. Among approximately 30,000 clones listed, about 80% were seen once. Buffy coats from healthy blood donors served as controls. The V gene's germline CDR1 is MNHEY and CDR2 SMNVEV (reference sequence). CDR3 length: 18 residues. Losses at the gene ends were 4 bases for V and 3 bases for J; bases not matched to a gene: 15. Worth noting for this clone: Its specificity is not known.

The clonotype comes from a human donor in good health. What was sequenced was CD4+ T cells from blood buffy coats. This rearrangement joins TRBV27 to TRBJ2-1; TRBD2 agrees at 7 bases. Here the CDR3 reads CASSSRAGTLLNYNEQFF. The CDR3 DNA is TGTGCCAGCAGTTCGAGAGCGGGAACTCTCTTAAACTACAATGAGCAGTTCTTC.